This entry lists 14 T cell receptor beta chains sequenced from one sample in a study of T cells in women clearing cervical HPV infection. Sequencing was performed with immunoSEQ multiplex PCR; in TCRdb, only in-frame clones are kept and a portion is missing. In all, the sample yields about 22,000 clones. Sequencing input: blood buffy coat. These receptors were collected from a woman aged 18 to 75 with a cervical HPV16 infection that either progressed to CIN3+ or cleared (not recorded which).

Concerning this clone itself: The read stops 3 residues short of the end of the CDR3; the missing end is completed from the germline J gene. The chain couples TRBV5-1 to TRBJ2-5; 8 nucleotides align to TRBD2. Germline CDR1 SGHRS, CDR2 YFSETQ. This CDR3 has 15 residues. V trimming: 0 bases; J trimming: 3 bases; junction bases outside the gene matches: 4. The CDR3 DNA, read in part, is TGCGCCAGCAGCTTGGAAGGTAGCGGGGAAGAGACC. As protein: CASSLEGSGEET. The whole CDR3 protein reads CASSLEGSGEETQYF.

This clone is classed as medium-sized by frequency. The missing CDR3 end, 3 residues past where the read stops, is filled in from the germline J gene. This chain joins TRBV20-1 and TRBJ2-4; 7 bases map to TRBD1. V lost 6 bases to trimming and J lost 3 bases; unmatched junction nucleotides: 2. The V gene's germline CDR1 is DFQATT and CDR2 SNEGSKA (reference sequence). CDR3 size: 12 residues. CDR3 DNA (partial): TGCAGTGCAACAGGGGTCAAAAACATT. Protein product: CSATGVKNI. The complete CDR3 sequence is CSATGVKNIQYF.

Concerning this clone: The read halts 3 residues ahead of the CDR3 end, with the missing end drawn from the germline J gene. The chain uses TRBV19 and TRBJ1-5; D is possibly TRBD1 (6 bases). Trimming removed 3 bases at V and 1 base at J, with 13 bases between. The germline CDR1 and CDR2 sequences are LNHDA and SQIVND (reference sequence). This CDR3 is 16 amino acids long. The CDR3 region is CASSIGRGSSNQPQHF. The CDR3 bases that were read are TGTGCCAGTAGTATTGGGAGGGGGTCGAGCAATCAGCCC.

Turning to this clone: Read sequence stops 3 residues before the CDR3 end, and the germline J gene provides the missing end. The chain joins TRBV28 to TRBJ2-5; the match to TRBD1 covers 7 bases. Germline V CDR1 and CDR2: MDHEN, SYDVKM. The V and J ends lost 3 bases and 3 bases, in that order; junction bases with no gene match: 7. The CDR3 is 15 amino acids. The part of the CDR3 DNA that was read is TGTGCCAGCAGTTTTTTAGCAGGGGGAAAAGAGACC. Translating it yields CASSFLAGGKET. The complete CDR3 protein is CASSFLAGGKETQYF.

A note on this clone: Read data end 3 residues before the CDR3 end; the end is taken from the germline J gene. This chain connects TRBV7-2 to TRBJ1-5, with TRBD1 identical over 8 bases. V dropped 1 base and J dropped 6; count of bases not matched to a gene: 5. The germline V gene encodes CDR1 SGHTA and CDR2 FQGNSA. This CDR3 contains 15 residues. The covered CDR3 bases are TGTGCCAGCAGCTTAGGGACAGGGATCCGTCAGCCC. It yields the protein CASSLGTGIRQP. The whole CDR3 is CASSLGTGIRQPQHF. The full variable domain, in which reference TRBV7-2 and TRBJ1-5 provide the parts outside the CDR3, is GAGVSQSPSNKVTEKGKDVELRCDPISGHTALYWYRQSLGQGLEFLIYFQGNSAPDKSGLPSDRFSAERTGGSVSTLTIQRTQQEDSAVYLCASSLGTGIRQPQHFGDGTRLSIL.

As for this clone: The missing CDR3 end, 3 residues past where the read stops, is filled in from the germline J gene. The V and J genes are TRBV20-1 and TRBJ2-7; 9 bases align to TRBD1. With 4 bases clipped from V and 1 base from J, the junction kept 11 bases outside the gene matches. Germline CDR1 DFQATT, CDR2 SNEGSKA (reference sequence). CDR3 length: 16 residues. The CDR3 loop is CSAIDHGQGPSYEQYF. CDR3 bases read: TGCAGTGCTATTGACCACGGACAGGGGCCGTCCTACGAG.

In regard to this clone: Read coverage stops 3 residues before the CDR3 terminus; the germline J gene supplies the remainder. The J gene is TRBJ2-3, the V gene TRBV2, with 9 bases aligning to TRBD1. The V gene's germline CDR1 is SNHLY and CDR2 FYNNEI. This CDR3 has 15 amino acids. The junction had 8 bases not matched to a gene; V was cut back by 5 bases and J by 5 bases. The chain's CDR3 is CASSLGQGIRDTQYF. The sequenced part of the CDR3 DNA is TGTGCCAGCAGTTTAGGACAGGGGATCAGAGATACG.

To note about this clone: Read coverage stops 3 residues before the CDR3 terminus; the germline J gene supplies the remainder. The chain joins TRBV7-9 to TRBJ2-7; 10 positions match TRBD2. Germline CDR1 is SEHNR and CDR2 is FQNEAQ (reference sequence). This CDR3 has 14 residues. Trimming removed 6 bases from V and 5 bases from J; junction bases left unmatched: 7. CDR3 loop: CASRPSGSLDEQYF. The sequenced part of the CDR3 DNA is TGTGCCAGCAGACCTAGCGGGAGTCTCGACGAG.

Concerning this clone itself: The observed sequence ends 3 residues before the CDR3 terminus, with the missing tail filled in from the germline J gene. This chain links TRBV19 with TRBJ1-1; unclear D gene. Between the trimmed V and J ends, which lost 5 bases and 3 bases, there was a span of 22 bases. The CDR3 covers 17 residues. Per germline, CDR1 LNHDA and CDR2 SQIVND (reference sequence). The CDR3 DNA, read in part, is TGTGCCAGTAGTTCTGCACACCCCGAGGCGGGCCACACTGAA. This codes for CASSSAHPEAGHTE. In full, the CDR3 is CASSSAHPEAGHTEAFF. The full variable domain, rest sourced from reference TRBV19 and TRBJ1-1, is DGGITQSPKYLFRKEGQNVTLSCEQNLNHDAMYWYRQDPGQGLRLIYYSQIVNDFQKGDIAEGYSVSREKKESFPLTVTSAQKNPTAFYLCASSSAHPEAGHTEAFFGQGTRLTVV.

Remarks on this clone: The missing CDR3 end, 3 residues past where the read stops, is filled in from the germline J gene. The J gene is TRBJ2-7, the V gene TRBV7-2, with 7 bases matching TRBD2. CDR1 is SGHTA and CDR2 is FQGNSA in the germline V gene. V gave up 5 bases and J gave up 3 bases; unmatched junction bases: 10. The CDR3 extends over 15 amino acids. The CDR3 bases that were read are TGTGCCAGCAGCCCGGGGGGACTGGAGATCTACGAG. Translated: CASSPGGLEIYE. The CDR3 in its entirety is CASSPGGLEIYEQYF.

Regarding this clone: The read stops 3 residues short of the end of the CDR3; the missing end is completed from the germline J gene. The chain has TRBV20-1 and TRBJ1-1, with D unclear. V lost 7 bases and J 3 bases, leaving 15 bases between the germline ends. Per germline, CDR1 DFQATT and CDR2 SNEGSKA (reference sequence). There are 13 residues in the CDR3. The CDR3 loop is CSVSPSVDTEAFF. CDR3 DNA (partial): TGCAGTGTATCGCCGAGTGTAGACACTGAA.

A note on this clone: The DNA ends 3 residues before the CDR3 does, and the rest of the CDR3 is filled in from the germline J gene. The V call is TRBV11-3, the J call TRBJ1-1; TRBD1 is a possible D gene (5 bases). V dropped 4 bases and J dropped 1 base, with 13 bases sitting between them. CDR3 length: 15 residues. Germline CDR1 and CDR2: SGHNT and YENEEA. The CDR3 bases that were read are TGTGCCAGCAGCTCAGGGCAGCCGAGGAACACTGAA. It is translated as CASSSGQPRNTE. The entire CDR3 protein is CASSSGQPRNTEAFF.

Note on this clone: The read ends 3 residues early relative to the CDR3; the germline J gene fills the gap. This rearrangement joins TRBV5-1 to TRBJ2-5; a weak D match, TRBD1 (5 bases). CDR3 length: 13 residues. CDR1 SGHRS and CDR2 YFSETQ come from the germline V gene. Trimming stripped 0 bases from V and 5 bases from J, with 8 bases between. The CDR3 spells CASSLAGIETQYF. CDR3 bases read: TGCGCCAGCAGCTTGGCAGGGATCGAGACC.

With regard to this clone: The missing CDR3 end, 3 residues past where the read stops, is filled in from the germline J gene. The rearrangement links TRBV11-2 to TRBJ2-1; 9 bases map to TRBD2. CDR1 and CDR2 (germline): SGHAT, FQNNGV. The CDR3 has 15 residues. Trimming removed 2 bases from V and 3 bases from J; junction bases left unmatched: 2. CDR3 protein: CASSLSSGDYNEQFF. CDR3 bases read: TGTGCCAGCAGCTTATCTAGCGGGGACTACAATGAG. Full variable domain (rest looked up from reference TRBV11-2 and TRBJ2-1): EAGVAQSPRYKIIEKRQSVAFWCNPISGHATLYWYQQILGQGPKLLIQFQNNGVVDDSQLPKDRFSAERLKGVDSTLKIQPAKLEDSAVYLCASSLSSGDYNEQFFGPGTRLTVL.